A single sample gave rise to the 11 T cell receptor beta chains below, sequenced in a study of CD8 T cells in ankylosing spondylitis. Whole-study results and caveats: The study identified a TCR beta motif of about eight highly homologous variants that appeared characteristic of ankylosing spondylitis blood.

From the 5' RACE reads, TCRdb called clonotypes with MiXCR, one entry per CDR3 protein. The profile shows around 140,000 distinct CDR3 sequences, 17% of them singletons. These receptors' targets are unknown. The source material was blood, either unsorted or a sorted T cell fraction (not recorded which). The origin of the receptors is a male donor with ankylosing spondylitis.

The CDR3 region has the DNA TGTGCCAGCAGGGTAACCACGGGTTCCTACAATGAGCAGTTCTTC. As protein: CASRVTTGSYNEQFF. V gene TRBV28 combines with J gene TRBJ2-1, with D uncertain. CDR1 MDHEN and CDR2 SYDVKM come from the germline V gene. The CDR3 runs to 15 residues. The ends were cut back, 6 bases at V and 1 base at J, with 13 bases in the middle.

J is TRBJ2-1 and V is TRBV29-1, with a possible D match to TRBD2 (6 bases). This CDR3 is 15 amino acids long. CDR1 SQVTM and CDR2 ANQGSEA come from the germline V gene. Trimming took off 7 bases at V and 6 bases at J, with 22 bases between the two ends. This CDR3 is CSATVFGGVGNEQFF. CDR3 DNA sequence: TGCAGCGCCACCGTATTCGGGGGAGTGGGCAATGAGCAGTTCTTC.

This clonotype was recorded a few times. This sequence joins TRBV18 and TRBJ1-5, with D possibly TRBD1 on 5 matching bases. The CDR3 sequence is 17 residues long. V was cut by 2 bases and J by 5 bases, with 19 bases left in between. Germline V gene data show CDR1 as KGHSH and CDR2 as LQKENI. CDR3 sequence: CASSPETGGPIHQPQHF. CDR3 nucleotides: TGTGCCAGCTCACCAGAAACGGGGGGTCCAATCCATCAGCCCCAGCATTTT.

At least ten counts were recorded for this clonotype. The rearrangement joins TRBV12-3 or TRBV12-4 to TRBJ2-2, with D tentatively TRBD2 (5 bases). The CDR3 consists of 15 residues. V lost 0 bases to trimming and J lost 1 base, with 6 bases between them. CDR3 coding DNA: TGTGCCAGCAGTTTAGCACTAGAGAACACCGGGGAGCTGTTTTTT. Translated: CASSLALENTGELFF.

This clonotype has a handful of counts. The rearrangement joins TRBV20-1 to TRBJ2-1; 11 positions agree with TRBD2. Per the germline V gene, CDR1 is DFQATT and CDR2 is SNEGSKA (reference sequence). The V segment lost 5 bases and the J segment 4 bases; nucleotides outside the gene matches: 10. The CDR3 has 16 residues. For the CDR3, the DNA is TGCAGTGCTCCCACTCCGAGACTAGCGGGGTACAATGAGCAGTTCTTC. This codes for CSAPTPRLAGYNEQFF.

The chain is built from TRBV28 and TRBJ1-1; TRBD1 agrees at 9 bases. Unmatched junction bases numbered 17, after V lost 5 bases and J lost 1 base. From germline, CDR1 is MDHEN and CDR2 SYDVKM. The CDR3 runs to 19 residues. Here the CDR3 DNA reads TGTGCCAGCAGTCTCTCGTTCCCGGGACAGGGTTTGGGGAACACTGAAGCTTTCTTT. This gives the protein CASSLSFPGQGLGNTEAFF. The variable domain in full, completed from reference TRBV28 and TRBJ1-1, reads DVKVTQSSRYLVKRTGEKVFLECVQDMDHENMFWYRQDPGLGLRLIYFSYDVKMKEKGDIPEGYSVSREKKERFSLILESASTNQTSMYLCASSLSFPGQGLGNTEAFFGQGTRLTVV.

This clonotype appeared a few times. The genes are TRBV11-2 and TRBJ2-1; 14 positions match TRBD2. This CDR3 is 21 amino acids long. J lost 0 bases, V lost 2 bases, and 12 bases had no gene match. The germline V gene encodes CDR1 SGHAT and CDR2 FQNNGV. The CDR3 DNA follows: TGTGCCAGCAGCTTATGGACCCTGACTAGCGGGAGGGGTAGCTCCTACAATGAGCAGTTCTTC. Its translation: CASSLWTLTSGRGSSYNEQFF.

This clonotype was found a few times. J is TRBJ2-1 and V is TRBV2; D assignment may be TRBD1 or TRBD2 (5 bases each). The germline V gene encodes CDR1 SNHLY and CDR2 FYNNEI. CDR3 size: 13 residues. The V and J ends lost 8 bases and 6 bases respectively, with 14 bases between them. The CDR3, as DNA: TGTGCCAGCTCACTCCGGGACGGCAATGAGCAGTTCTTC. It translates to CASSLRDGNEQFF.

The rearrangement links TRBV27 to TRBJ2-1; 11 nucleotides match TRBD2. The CDR3 runs to 16 residues. V was pared by 5 bases and J by 7 bases, with 10 bases of the junction left unmatched. The germline gives CDR1 MNHEY, CDR2 SMNVEV (reference sequence). The CDR3 coding sequence is TGTGCCAGCAGTGTAGGAATAGCGGGAGGGGGAAATGAGCAGTTCTTC. It codes for CASSVGIAGGGNEQFF.

This clonotype was found a few times. V gene TRBV9 combines with J gene TRBJ2-2; possibly TRBD1 for D (6 bases). Germline CDR1 reads SGDLS; CDR2 reads YYNGEE. The CDR3 consists of 14 residues. The V gene lost 4 bases and the J gene lost 1 base, with 8 bases spanning the gap. The DNA of the CDR3 is TGTGCCAGCAGCCGAGGGGGGAACACCGGGGAGCTGTTTTTT. Translated: CASSRGGNTGELFF.

The rearrangement links TRBV7-9 to TRBJ1-3; no clear D. Trimming removed 5 bases from V and 0 bases from J, with 11 bases in between. Germline V gives CDR1 SEHNR, CDR2 FQNEAQ (reference sequence). This CDR3 has 15 residues. This CDR3 reads CASSPPDGSGNTIYF. The CDR3 DNA is TGTGCCAGCAGCCCACCCGACGGCTCTGGAAACACCATATATTTT.